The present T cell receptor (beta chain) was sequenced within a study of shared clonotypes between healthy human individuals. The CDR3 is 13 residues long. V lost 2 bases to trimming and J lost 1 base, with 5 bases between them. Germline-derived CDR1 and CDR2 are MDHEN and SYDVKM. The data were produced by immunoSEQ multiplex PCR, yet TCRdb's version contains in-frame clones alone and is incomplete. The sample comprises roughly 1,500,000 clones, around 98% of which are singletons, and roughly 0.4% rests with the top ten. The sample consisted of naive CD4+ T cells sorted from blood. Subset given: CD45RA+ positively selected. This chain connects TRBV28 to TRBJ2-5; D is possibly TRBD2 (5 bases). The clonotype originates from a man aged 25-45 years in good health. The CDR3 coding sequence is TGTGCCAGCAGTTTACTAGCCCAAGAGACCCAGTACTTC. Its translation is CASSLLAQETQYF.